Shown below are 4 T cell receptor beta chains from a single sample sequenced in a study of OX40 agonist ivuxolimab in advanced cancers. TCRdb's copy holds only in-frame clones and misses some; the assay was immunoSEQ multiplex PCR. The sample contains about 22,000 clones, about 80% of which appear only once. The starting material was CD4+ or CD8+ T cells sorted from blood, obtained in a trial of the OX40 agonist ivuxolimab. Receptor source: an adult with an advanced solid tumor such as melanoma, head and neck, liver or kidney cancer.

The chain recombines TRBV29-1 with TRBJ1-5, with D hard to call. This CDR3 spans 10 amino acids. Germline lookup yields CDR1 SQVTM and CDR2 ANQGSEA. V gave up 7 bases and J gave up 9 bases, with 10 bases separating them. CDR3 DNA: TGCAGCGCTGCCCGGCCGCCCCAGCATTTT. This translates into CSAARPPQHF.

CDR3 protein: CASRMSGAGSEAFF. CDR3 DNA: TGTGCCAGCAGAATGTCGGGGGCCGGCTCTGAAGCTTTCTTT. This sequence joins TRBV6-9 and TRBJ1-1, with a possible D match to TRBD1 (6 bases). The CDR3 totals 14 residues. CDR1 is MNHGY, CDR2 SVAAGI, per germline. V lost 6 bases and J lost 6, with 17 bases in between.

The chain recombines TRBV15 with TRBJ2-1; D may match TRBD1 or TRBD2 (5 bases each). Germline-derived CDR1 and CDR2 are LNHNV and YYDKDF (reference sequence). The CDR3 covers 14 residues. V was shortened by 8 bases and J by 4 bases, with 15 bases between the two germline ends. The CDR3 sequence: CATSMGRSYNEQFF. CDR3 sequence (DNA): TGTGCCACCTCCATGGGACGGTCATACAATGAGCAGTTCTTC.

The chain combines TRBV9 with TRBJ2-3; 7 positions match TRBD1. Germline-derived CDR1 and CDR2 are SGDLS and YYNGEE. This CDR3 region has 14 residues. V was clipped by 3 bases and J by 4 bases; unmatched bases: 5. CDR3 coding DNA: TGTGCCAGCAGCGAAAACAGGGGCGCAGATACGCAGTATTTT. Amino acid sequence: CASSENRGADTQYF.